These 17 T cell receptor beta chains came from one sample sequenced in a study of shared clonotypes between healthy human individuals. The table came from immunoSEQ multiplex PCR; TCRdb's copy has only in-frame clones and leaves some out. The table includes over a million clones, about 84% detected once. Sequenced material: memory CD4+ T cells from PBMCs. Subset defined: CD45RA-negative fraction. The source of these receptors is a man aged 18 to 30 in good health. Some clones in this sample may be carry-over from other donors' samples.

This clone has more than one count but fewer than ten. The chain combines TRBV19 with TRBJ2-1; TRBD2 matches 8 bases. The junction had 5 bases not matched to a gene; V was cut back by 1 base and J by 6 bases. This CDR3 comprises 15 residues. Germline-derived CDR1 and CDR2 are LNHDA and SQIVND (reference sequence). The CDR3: CASSIGLAGLNEQFF. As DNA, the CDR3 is TGTGCCAGTAGTATAGGGCTAGCGGGCCTCAATGAGCAGTTCTTC.

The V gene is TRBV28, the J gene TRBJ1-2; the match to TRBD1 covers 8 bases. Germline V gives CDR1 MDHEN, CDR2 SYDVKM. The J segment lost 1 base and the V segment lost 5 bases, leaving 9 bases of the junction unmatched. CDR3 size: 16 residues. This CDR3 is CASSPIRGRVNYGYTF. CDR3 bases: TGTGCCAGCAGTCCGATCAGGGGGCGAGTTAACTATGGCTACACCTTC.

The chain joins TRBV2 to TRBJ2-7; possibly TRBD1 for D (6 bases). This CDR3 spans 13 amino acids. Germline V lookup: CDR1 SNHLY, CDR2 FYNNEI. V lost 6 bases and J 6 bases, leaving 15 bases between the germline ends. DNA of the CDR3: TGTGCCAGCAGGGGGGACACCGCGGGCGAGCAGTACTTC. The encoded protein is CASRGDTAGEQYF.

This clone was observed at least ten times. The CDR3 spells CASSYIGNTEAFF. DNA for the CDR3: TGTGCCAGCAGTTACATCGGGAACACTGAAGCTTTCTTT. The chain combines TRBV6-5 with TRBJ1-1, with no clear D. CDR3 size: 13 residues. Germline V gene data show CDR1 as MNHEY and CDR2 as SVGAGI. Deletions cut 2 bases from V and 1 base from J, with 5 bases between.

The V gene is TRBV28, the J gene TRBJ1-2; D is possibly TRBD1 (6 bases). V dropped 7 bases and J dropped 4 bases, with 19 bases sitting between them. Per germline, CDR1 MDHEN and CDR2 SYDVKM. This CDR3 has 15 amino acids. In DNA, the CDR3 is TGTGCCAGCATCCTAAGGGGGGGGCCTGGCTATGGCTACACCTTC. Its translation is CASILRGGPGYGYTF.

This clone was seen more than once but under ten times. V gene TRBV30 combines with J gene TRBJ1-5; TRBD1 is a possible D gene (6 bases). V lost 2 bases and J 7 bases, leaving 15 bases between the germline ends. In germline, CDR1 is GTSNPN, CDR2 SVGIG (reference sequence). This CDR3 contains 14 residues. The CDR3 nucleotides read TGTGCCTGGAGTCCTGGGGCAGGGGTACAGCCCCAGCATTTT. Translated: CAWSPGAGVQPQHF. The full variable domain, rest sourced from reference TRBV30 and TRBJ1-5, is SQTIHQWPATLVQPVGSPLSLECTVEGTSNPNLYWYRQAAGRGLQLLFYSVGIGQISSEVPQNLSASRPQDRQFILSSKKLLLSDSGFYLCAWSPGAGVQPQHFGDGTRLSIL.

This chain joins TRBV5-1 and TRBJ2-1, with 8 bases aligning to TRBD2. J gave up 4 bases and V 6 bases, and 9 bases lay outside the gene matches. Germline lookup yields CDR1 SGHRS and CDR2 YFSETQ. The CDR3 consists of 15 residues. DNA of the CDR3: TGCGCCAGCAAATGGCTAGCGGGCGAATACAATGAGCAGTTCTTC. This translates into CASKWLAGEYNEQFF.

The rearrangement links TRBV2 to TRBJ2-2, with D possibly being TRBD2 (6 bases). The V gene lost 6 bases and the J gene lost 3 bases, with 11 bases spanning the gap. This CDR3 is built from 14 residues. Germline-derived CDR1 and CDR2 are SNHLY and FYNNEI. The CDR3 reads CASSAGTYTGELFF. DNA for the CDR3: TGTGCCAGCAGCGCCGGGACTTACACCGGGGAGCTGTTTTTT.

The CDR3 sequence: CASSEKAIRTDTQYF. The CDR3 bases are TGTGCCAGCAGTGAAAAGGCCATCCGCACAGATACGCAGTATTTT. The V and J genes are TRBV6-1 and TRBJ2-3; D remains ambiguous. V dropped 2 bases and J dropped 1 base, with 10 bases sitting between them. The germline V gene encodes CDR1 MNHNS and CDR2 SASEGT. This CDR3 has 15 amino acids.

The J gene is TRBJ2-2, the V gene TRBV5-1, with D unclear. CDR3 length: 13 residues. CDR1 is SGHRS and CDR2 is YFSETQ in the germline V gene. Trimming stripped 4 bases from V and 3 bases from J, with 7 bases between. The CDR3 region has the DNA TGCGCCAGCAGCGTCACGTACACCGGGGAGCTGTTTTTT. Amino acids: CASSVTYTGELFF. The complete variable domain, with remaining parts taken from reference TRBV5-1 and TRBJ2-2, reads KAGVTQTPRYLIKTRGQQVTLSCSPISGHRSVSWYQQTPGQGLQFLFEYFSETQRNKGNFPGRFSGRQFSNSRSEMNVSTLELGDSALYLCASSVTYTGELFFGEGSRLTVL.

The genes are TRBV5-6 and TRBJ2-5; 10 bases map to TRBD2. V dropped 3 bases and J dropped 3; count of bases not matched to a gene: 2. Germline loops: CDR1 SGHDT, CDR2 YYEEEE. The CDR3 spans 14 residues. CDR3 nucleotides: TGTGCCAGCAGCTACGGACTAGCGGAAGAGACCCAGTACTTC. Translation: CASSYGLAEETQYF. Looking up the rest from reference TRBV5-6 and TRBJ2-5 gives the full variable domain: DAGVTQSPTHLIKTRGQQVTLRCSPKSGHDTVSWYQQALGQGPQFIFQYYEEEERQRGNFPDRFSGHQFPNYSSELNVNALLLGDSALYLCASSYGLAEETQYFGPGTRLLVL.

The CDR3 is CASSPGGLADYNEQFF. In DNA form, the CDR3 reads TGTGCCAGCAGCCCTGGTGGACTAGCGGACTACAATGAGCAGTTCTTC. V is TRBV5-4 and J is TRBJ2-1; 10 nucleotides align to TRBD2. J lost 3 bases, V lost 4 bases, and 7 bases had no gene match. The CDR3 has 16 residues. Germline CDR1 is SGHNT and CDR2 is YYREEE (reference sequence). The complete variable domain, with remaining parts taken from reference TRBV5-4 and TRBJ2-1, reads ETGVTQSPTHLIKTRGQQVTLRCSSQSGHNTVSWYQQALGQGPQFIFQYYREEENGRGNFPPRFSGLQFPNYSSELNVNALELDDSALYLCASSPGGLADYNEQFFGPGTRLTVL.

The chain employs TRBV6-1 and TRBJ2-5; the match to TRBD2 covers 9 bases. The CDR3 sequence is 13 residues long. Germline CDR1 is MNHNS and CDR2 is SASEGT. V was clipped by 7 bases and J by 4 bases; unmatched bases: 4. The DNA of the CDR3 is TGTGCCAGCAAGACTAGCGGAACAGAGACCCAGTACTTC. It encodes CASKTSGTETQYF.

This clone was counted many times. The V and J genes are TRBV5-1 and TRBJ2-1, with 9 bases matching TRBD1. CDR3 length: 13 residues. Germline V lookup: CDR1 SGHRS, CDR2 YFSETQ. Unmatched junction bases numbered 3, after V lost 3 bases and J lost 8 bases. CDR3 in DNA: TGCGCCAGCAGCTCGGACAGGGGTCATGAGCAGTTCTTC. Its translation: CASSSDRGHEQFF.

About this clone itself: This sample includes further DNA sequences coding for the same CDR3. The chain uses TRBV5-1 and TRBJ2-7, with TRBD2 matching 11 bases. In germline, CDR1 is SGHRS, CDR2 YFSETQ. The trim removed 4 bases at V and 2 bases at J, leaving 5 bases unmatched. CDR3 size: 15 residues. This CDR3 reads CASSLGLAGPYEQYF. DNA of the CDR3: TGCGCCAGCAGCCTCGGACTAGCGGGTCCCTACGAGCAGTACTTC.

CDR3 nucleotides: TGCGCCAGCAGCTCTGCGGGGACATCCTACAATGAGCAGTTCTTC. The encoded protein is CASSSAGTSYNEQFF. The V and J genes are TRBV5-1 and TRBJ2-1, with D perhaps TRBD1 or TRBD2 (6 bases each). This CDR3 is built from 15 residues. Germline V gene lookup returns CDR1 SGHRS and CDR2 YFSETQ. V lost 3 bases, J lost 1 base, and 11 bases lay in between.

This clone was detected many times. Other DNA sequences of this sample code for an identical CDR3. As DNA, the CDR3 is TGTGCCAGCAGCGTAGAGCCAACCACGGGGAATGAGCAGTTCTTC. Its translation: CASSVEPTTGNEQFF. The chain uses TRBV9 and TRBJ2-1, with TRBD2 as a possible D gene (5 bases). The CDR3 loop spans 15 amino acids. The germline CDR1 and CDR2 sequences are SGDLS and YYNGEE. V was clipped by 0 bases and J by 7 bases, with 14 bases between them. Full variable domain (outside the CDR3, taken from reference TRBV9 and TRBJ2-1): DSGVTQTPKHLITATGQRVTLRCSPRSGDLSVYWYQQSLDQGLQFLIQYYNGEERAKGNILERFSAQQFPDLHSELNLSSLELGDSALYFCASSVEPTTGNEQFFGPGTRLTVL.